Only a few counts were recorded for the clone carrying this T cell receptor (beta chain). Its specificity is not known. These data originate in a study of molecular identifiers for immune sequencing clone quantification. On the study more broadly: Five portions were made in replicates from RNA of 20,000 or 100,000 naive CD8 cells, and four underwent sequencing. Study-level findings and limits: Spiked Jurkat TCR RNA equivalent to one cell reportedly surfaced among some 1 million naive cells.

TCR libraries were built in bulk with a published protocol and specific TCR primers. TCRdb fed the PCR reads into MiXCR, producing one record per CDR3 protein. This sample yields approximately 500,000 distinct CDR3 sequences, of which around 21% are seen a single time; about 0.8% belongs to the top ten. The germline V gene encodes CDR1 MNHEY and CDR2 SMNVEV (reference sequence). The V and J ends lost 0 bases and 5 bases, in that order; junction bases with no gene match: 4. The CDR3 extends over 16 amino acids. The specimen was naive CD8+ T cells from blood, with Jurkat cell RNA spiked in. Subset in this sample: FACS-sorted CD8+CD4-CCR7+CD45RA+ naive T cells. The chain uses TRBV27 and TRBJ2-1; 10 bases are shared with TRBD2. The sequence derives from a human donor in good health. Some libraries in this study had Jurkat cell RNA spiked in. The CDR3 reads CASSLSGTSAHNEQFF. The CDR3, as DNA: TGTGCCAGCAGTTTATCCGGGACTAGCGCACACAATGAGCAGTTCTTC.